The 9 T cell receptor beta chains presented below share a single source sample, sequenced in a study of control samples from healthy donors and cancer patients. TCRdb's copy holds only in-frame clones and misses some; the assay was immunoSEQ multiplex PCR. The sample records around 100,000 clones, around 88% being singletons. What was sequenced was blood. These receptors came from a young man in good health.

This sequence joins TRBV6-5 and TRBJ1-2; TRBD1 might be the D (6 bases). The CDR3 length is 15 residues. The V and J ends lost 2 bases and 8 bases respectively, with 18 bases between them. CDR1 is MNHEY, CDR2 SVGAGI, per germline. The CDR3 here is CASSYRTGPVRGYTF. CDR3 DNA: TGTGCCAGCAGTTACAGAACAGGGCCCGTGCGGGGCTACACCTTC.

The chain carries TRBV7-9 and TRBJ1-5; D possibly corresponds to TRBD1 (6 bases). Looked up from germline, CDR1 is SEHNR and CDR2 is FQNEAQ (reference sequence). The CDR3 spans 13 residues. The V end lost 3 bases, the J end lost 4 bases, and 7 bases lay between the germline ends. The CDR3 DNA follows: TGTGCCAGCAGCTTCGGGACAAATCAGCCCCAGCATTTT. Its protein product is CASSFGTNQPQHF. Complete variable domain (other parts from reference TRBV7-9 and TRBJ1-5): DTGVSQNPRHKITKRGQNVTFRCDPISEHNRLYWYRQTLGQGPEFLTYFQNEAQLEKSRLLSDRFSAERPKGSFSTLEIQRTEQGDSAMYLCASSFGTNQPQHFGDGTRLSIL.

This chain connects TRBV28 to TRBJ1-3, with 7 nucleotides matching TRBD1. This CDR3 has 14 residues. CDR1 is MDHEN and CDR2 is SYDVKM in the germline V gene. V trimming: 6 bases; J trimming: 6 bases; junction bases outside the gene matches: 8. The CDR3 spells CASRQTGNQNTIYF. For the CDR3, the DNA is TGTGCCAGCAGACAGACAGGGAACCAAAACACCATATATTTT.

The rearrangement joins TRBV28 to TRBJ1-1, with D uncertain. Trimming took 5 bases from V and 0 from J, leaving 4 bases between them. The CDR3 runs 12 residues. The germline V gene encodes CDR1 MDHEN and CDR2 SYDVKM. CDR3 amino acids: CASSPMNTEAFF. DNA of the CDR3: TGTGCCAGCAGTCCCATGAACACTGAAGCTTTCTTT.

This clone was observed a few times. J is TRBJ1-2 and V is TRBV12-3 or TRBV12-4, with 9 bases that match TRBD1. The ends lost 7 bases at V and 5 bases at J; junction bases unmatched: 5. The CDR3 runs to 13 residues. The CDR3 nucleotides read TGTGCCAGCACCGACAGGGGGAGTTATGGCTACACCTTC. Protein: CASTDRGSYGYTF.

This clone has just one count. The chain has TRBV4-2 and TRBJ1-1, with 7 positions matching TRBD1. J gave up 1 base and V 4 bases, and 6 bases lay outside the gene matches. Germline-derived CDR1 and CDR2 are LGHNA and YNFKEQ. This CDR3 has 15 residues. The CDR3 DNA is TGTGCCAGCAGCCGCGAGACAGGGCAGAACACTGAAGCTTTCTTT. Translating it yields CASSRETGQNTEAFF.

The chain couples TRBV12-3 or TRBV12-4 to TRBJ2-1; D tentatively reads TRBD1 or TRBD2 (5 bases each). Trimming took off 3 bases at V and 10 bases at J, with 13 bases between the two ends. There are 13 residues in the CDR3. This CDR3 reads CASSLGELGEQFF. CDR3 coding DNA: TGTGCCAGCAGTTTGGGGGAGTTGGGAGAGCAGTTCTTC.

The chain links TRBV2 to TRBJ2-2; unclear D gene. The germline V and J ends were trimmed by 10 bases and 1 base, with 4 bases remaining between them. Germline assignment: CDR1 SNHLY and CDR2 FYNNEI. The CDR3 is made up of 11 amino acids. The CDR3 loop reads CATQNTGELFF. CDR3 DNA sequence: TGTGCCACACAGAACACCGGGGAGCTGTTTTTT.

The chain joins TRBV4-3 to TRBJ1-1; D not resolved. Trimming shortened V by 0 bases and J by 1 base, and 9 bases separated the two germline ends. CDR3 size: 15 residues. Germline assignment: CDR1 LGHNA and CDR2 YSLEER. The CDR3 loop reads CASSQDPRRNTEAFF. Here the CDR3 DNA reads TGCGCCAGCAGCCAAGATCCGAGAAGGAACACTGAAGCTTTCTTT.